A selection of T cell receptor beta chains follows, all from one sample in a study of human T cells and chemical hapten exposure. One entry per CDR3 protein, called by TCRdb with MiXCR from the RACE reads. The table records about 85,000 distinct CDR3 sequences, around a tenth of them present only once. The sequences come from whole blood, collected in connection with sensitization to the hapten diphenylcyclopropenone (DPC). These TCRs come from a man aged 18-30 years with alopecia areata. Some clones in this sample may be carry-over from other donors' samples. Each CDR3 is given with its conserved first and last residue. The order of the fields is clone size, V gene, D gene, J gene, CDR3 protein, CDR3 DNA. D genes are given only for firm matches. Not all rows give a size; the values are once, few, many and, for expanded clones, a class.

>many|TRBV7-2|NA|TRBJ2-3
CASSLSEDTQYF
TGTGCCAGCAGCTTAAGCGAGGATACGCAGTATTTT
>few|TRBV2|NA|TRBJ1-4
CAASTQVNEKLFF
TGTGCCGCCTCAACACAGGTTAATGAAAAACTGTTTTTT
>NA|TRBV4-3|TRBD2|TRBJ2-1
CASSQGTSGGVFDEQFF
TGCGCCAGCAGCCAAGGGACTAGCGGGGGGGTATTTGATGAGCAGTTCTTC
>NA|TRBV11-2|NA|TRBJ2-1
CASSFPGVDEQFF
TGTGCCAGCAGCTTTCCGGGTGTGGATGAGCAGTTCTTC
>many|TRBV29-1|TRBD1|TRBJ2-1
CSVPGQGVNEQFF
TGCAGCGTTCCCGGACAGGGTGTCAATGAGCAGTTCTTC
>many|TRBV11-2|TRBD1|TRBJ1-1
CASSFGTAGTEAFF
TGTGCCAGCAGCTTCGGGACAGCGGGGACTGAAGCTTTCTTT
>few|TRBV4-1|NA|TRBJ1-1
CASSQPGAEAFF
TGCGCCAGCAGCCAACCAGGGGCTGAAGCTTTCTTT
>many|TRBV7-6|NA|TRBJ1-4
CASSLQGTQDKLFF
TGTGCCAGCAGCTTACAAGGGACGCAGGATAAACTGTTTTTT
>NA|TRBV12-3/TRBV12-4|NA|TRBJ1-1
CASTKFTRSGTEAFF
TGTGCCAGCACCAAATTCACCCGATCGGGGACTGAAGCTTTCTTT
>NA|TRBV14|NA|TRBJ1-2
CASSQDDYARGYTF
TGTGCCAGCAGCCAAGACGATTACGCGCGAGGCTACACCTTC
>few|TRBV11-2|TRBD2|TRBJ2-1
CASSLDPGVAGPYNEQFF
TGTGCCAGCAGCTTAGATCCGGGAGTAGCGGGGCCCTACAATGAGCAGTTCTTC
>many|TRBV27|TRBD1|TRBJ2-3
CASSWSKQGLDTQYF
TGTGCCAGCAGTTGGAGCAAACAGGGGTTGGATACGCAGTATTTT
>NA|TRBV7-9|NA|TRBJ2-1
CASSLARHNEQFF
TGTGCCAGCAGCTTAGCGAGGCACAATGAGCAGTTCTTC
>many|TRBV29-1|NA|TRBJ2-6
CSVLVNGANVLTF
TGCAGCGTCCTGGTGAATGGGGCCAACGTCCTGACTTTC
>NA|TRBV7-2|NA|TRBJ1-5
CASSLVGGSNQPQHF
TGTGCCAGCAGCTTAGTTGGCGGGAGCAATCAGCCCCAGCATTTT
>NA|TRBV29-1|NA|TRBJ1-3
CSVDFADTIYF
TGCAGCGTTGACTTCGCTGACACCATATATTTT
>few|TRBV28|NA|TRBJ2-3
CASSFSTHTQYF
TGTGCCAGCAGTTTTTCCACTCATACGCAGTATTTT
>NA|TRBV12-3/TRBV12-4|NA|TRBJ1-2
CASSPGAGGYTF
TGTGCCAGCAGCCCAGGGGCTGGGGGCTACACCTTC
>medium-sized|TRBV5-1|NA|TRBJ2-1
CASGDLVSYNEQFF
TGCGCCAGCGGGGACCTAGTCTCCTACAATGAGCAGTTCTTC
>many|TRBV11-2|NA|TRBJ2-7
CASSLYSSGTVSYEQYF
TGTGCCAGCAGCTTATACAGTAGCGGGACAGTCTCCTACGAGCAGTACTTC
>NA|TRBV4-3|NA|TRBJ1-4
CASSQSVATNEKLFF
TGCGCCAGCAGCCAATCAGTGGCAACTAATGAAAAACTGTTTTTT
>many|TRBV7-3|NA|TRBJ2-3
CASSTRAPLAGSTDTQYF
TGTGCCAGCAGCACCCGGGCCCCCCTAGCAGGAAGCACAGATACGCAGTATTTT
>few|TRBV2|NA|TRBJ1-5
CASGTSNQPQHF
TGTGCCAGCGGGACCAGCAATCAGCCCCAGCATTTT
>few|TRBV5-6|TRBD1|TRBJ1-4
CASSWDGTGDEKLFF
TGTGCCAGCAGCTGGGACGGGACAGGGGACGAAAAACTGTTTTTT
>many|TRBV4-3|NA|TRBJ2-1
CASSQDRTAEQFF
TGCGCCAGCAGCCAAGATCGGACGGCCGAGCAGTTCTTC
>many|TRBV5-1|TRBD1|TRBJ1-1
CASSPGWDRQGSEAFF
TGCGCCAGCAGCCCGGGATGGGACAGGCAGGGATCTGAAGCTTTCTTT
>many|TRBV5-1|NA|TRBJ2-5
CASSLLQDRGETQYF
TGCGCCAGCAGCTTGCTCCAGGATCGGGGTGAGACCCAGTACTTC
>NA|TRBV6-2/TRBV6-3|TRBD1|TRBJ2-7
CASSYGQGTYEQYF
TGTGCCAGCAGTTACGGACAGGGAACCTACGAGCAGTACTTC
>many|TRBV11-2|NA|TRBJ2-1
CASSLPRLGSSYNEQFF
TGTGCCAGCAGCTTACCCAGGTTAGGGAGCTCCTACAATGAGCAGTTCTTC
>NA|TRBV28|NA|TRBJ2-4
CASSLLGTLAKNIQYF
TGTGCCAGCAGTCTCCTTGGGACCTTAGCCAAAAACATTCAGTACTTC
>few|TRBV7-2|TRBD1|TRBJ1-6
CASSTTGRDSPLHF
TGTGCCAGCAGCACGACAGGGAGGGACTCACCCCTCCACTTT